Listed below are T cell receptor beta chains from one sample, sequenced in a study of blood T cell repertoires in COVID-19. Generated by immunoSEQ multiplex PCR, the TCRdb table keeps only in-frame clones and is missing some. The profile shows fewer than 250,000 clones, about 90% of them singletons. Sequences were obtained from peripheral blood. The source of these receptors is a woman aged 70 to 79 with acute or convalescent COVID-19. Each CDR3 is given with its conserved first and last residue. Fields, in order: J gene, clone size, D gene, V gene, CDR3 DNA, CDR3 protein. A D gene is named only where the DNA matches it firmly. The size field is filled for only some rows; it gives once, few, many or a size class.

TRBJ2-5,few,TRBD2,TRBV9,TGTGCCAGCAGTACAGCGGGGCAAGAGACCCAGTACTTC,CASSTAGQETQYF
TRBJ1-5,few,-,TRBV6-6,TGTGCCAGCAGTTACCGGGGGACGGATCAGCCCCAGCATTTT,CASSYRGTDQPQHF
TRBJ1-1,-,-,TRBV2,TGTGCCAGCAGTGAGGAGGCGTTGGGACTAAGCACTGAAGCTTTCTTT,CASSEEALGLSTEAFF
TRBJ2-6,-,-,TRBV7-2,TGTGCCAGCAGCCCTGTATGGCTGCACTCTGGGGCCAACGTCCTGACTTTC,CASSPVWLHSGANVLTF
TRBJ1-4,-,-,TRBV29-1,TGCAGCGTTGAAGATCGGTCAGGGTCGGAAAAACTGTTTTTT,CSVEDRSGSEKLFF
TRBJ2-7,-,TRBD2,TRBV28,TGTGCCAGCAGGCCCCCACTAGCGGGGAGCCACGAGCAGTACTTC,CASRPPLAGSHEQYF
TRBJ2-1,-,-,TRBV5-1,TGCGCCAGCAGTCTCTTGGGGGGTAGCTCCTACAATGAGCAGTTCTTC,CASSLLGGSSYNEQFF
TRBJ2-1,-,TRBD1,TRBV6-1,TGTGCCAGCAGTGAGCGGACAGGATCCAAGCAGTTCTTC,CASSERTGSKQFF
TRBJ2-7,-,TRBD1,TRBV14,TGTGCCAGCAACCTACAGGGGTTGGCCTACGAGCAGTACTTC,CASNLQGLAYEQYF
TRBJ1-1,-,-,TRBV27,TGTGCCAGCAGTGAGATAGGGAGGGCTGAAGCTTTCTTT,CASSEIGRAEAFF